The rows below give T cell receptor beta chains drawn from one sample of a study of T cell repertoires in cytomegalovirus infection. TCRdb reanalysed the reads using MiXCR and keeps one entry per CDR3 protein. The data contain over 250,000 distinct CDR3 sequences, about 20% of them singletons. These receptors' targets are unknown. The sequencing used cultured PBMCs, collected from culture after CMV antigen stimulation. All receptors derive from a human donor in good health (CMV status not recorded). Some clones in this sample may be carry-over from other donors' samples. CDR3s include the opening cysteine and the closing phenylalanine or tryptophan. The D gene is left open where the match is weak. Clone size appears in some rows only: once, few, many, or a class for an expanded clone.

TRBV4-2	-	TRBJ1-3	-	CASSQVGTGSGNTIYF	TGTGCCAGCAGCCAGGTCGGGACGGGCTCTGGAAACACCATATATTTT
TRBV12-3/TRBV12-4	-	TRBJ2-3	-	CASSFGRSSTDTQYF	TGTGCCAGCAGTTTTGGGCGATCCAGCACAGATACGCAGTATTTT
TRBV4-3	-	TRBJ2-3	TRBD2	CASSQVPPGTSYYTDTQYF	TGCGCCAGCAGCCAAGTGCCGCCCGGGACTAGTTATTACACAGATACGCAGTATTTT
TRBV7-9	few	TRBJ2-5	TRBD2	CASSATPGLGLQETQYF	TGTGCCAGCAGCGCGACTCCGGGACTAGGGTTACAAGAGACCCAGTACTTC
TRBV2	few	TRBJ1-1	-	CASSEWGLNTEAFF	TGTGCCAGCAGTGAATGGGGTTTGAACACTGAAGCTTTCTTT
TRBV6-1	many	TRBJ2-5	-	CASRWMETQYF	TGTGCCAGCAGGTGGATGGAGACCCAGTACTTC
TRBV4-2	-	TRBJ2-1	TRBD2	CASSQGVAGGFGEQFF	TGTGCCAGCAGCCAAGGAGTAGCGGGAGGATTCGGTGAGCAGTTCTTC
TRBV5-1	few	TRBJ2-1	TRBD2	CASSSLAGDYNEQFF	TGCGCCAGCAGCTCGCTAGCGGGAGACTACAATGAGCAGTTCTTC
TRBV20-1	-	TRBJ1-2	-	CSARAGSNYGYTF	TGCAGTGCTAGAGCGGGCAGTAACTATGGCTACACCTTC
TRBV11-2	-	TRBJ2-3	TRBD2	CASSLVGGVADTQYF	TGTGCCAGCAGCTTAGTGGGAGGGGTAGCAGATACGCAGTATTTT
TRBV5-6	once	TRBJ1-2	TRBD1	CASSFRQGALGYTF	TGTGCCAGCAGCTTTCGTCAGGGGGCGCTTGGCTACACCTTC
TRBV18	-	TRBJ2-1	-	CASSPPTSSYNDQFF	TGTGCCAGCTCACCACCTACCAGCTCCTACAATGACCAGTTCTTC
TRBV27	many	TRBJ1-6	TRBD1	CASSWDRGDSPLHF	TGTGCCAGCAGTTGGGACAGGGGAGATTCACCCCTCCACTTT
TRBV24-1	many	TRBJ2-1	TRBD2	CATSISGTGNEQFF	TGTGCCACCAGTATAAGCGGGACGGGCAATGAGCAGTTCTTC
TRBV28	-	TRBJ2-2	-	CASSFSGPIGTGELFF	TGTGCCAGCAGTTTCTCCGGACCCATTGGGACCGGGGAGCTGTTTTTT
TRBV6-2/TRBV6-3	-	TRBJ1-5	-	CASSYGGAGRNQPQHF	TGTGCCAGCAGTTACGGCGGGGCAGGCCGCAATCAGCCCCAGCATTTT
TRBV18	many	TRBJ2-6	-	CASSGAGANVLTF	TGTGCCAGCTCAGGGGCTGGGGCCAACGTCCTGACTTTC
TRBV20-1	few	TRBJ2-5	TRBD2	CSAAGRSSGRTGLKTQYF	TGCAGTGCTGCCGGGAGGTCTAGCGGGAGAACTGGCTTGAAGACCCAGTACTTC
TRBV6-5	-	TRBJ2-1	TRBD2	CASSYSFSGRGNEQFF	TGTGCCAGCAGTTACTCGTTTAGCGGGAGGGGCAATGAGCAGTTCTTC
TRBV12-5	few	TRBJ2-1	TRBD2	CASGSGLAANNEQFF	TGTGCTAGTGGTTCGGGGCTAGCGGCGAACAATGAGCAGTTCTTC
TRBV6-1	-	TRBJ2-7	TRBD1	CASSYHRGVYEQYF	TGTGCCAGCAGTTACCACAGGGGAGTCTACGAGCAGTACTTC
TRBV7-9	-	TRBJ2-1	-	CASSLGAPSYNEQFF	TGTGCCAGCAGCTTAGGGGCACCCTCCTACAATGAGCAGTTCTTC